The 8 T cell receptor beta chains reported below all come from one sample, sequenced in a study of T cells in Graves' hyperthyroidism and ophthalmopathy. TCR beta CDR3 regions were amplified from RNA transcripts. When the TCR CDR3 underwent first-round RT-PCR, the HTBI primer set was used. In TCRdb, the multiplex PCR reads were re-called with MiXCR into one record per CDR3 protein. The profile shows about 290,000 distinct CDR3 sequences, roughly 19% of them singletons. Material for sequencing was blood. The receptors were gathered from a man between 45 and 60 years old with Graves' ophthalmopathy.

This clonotype appeared a few times. The chain links TRBV11-2 to TRBJ1-2; 8 bases fit TRBD1. Trimming at V came to 2 bases and at J to 7 bases, leaving 3 bases not matched to a gene. Germline CDR1 reads SGHAT; CDR2 reads FQNNGV. This CDR3 comprises 13 residues. CDR3 nucleotides: TGTGCCAGCAGCTTAACAGGGGGGGGTGGCTACACCTTC. This gives the protein CASSLTGGGGYTF.

This chain's CDR3 is CASGTGYTF. The CDR3 bases are TGTGCCAGTGGTACTGGCTACACCTTC. The chain has TRBV19 and TRBJ1-2; D unclear. With 8 bases removed from V and 7 bases from J, the gap between germline ends came to 5 bases. CDR1 and CDR2 (germline): LNHDA, SQIVND (reference sequence). The CDR3 loop spans 9 amino acids.

V usage is TRBV29-1 and J usage is TRBJ1-5; a weak D match, TRBD1 (5 bases). CDR3 size: 13 residues. Germline CDR1 is SQVTM and CDR2 is ANQGSEA. The V end was cut by 2 bases, the J end by 2 bases, with 7 bases between. CDR3 loop: CSVEIQGNQPQHF. CDR3 nucleotide sequence: TGCAGCGTTGAAATACAGGGCAATCAGCCCCAGCATTTT.

This clonotype was seen a handful of times. J is TRBJ1-5 and V is TRBV12-3 or TRBV12-4; D is undetermined. Trimming shortened V by 5 bases and J by 3 bases, and 8 bases separated the two germline ends. The CDR3 is 13 amino acids. In DNA form, the CDR3 reads TGTGCCAGCAGTCCGCTACCCAATCAGCCCCAGCATTTT. It encodes CASSPLPNQPQHF.

This clonotype occurred many times. This chain joins TRBV5-1 and TRBJ2-1, with 13 bases fitting TRBD2. Germline V lookup: CDR1 SGHRS, CDR2 YFSETQ. This CDR3 contains 15 residues. V trimming: 5 bases; J trimming: 8 bases; junction bases outside the gene matches: 7. The CDR3 DNA follows: TGCGCCAGCAGTTCCGGACTAGCGGGAGTCCATGAGCAGTTCTTC. Protein: CASSSGLAGVHEQFF.

This clonotype showed up many times. CDR3 residues: CASSSPGQGRNEQFF. The CDR3 DNA follows: TGTGCCAGCAGTTCCCCGGGACAGGGGCGGAATGAGCAGTTCTTC. The chain couples TRBV11-2 to TRBJ2-1, with TRBD1 matching 10 bases. The CDR3 consists of 15 residues. Trimming took 6 bases from V and 7 from J; bases not matched to a gene: 9. Germline assignment: CDR1 SGHAT and CDR2 FQNNGV.

In its sample, this clonotype was seen many times. The chain employs TRBV2 and TRBJ1-2; D is unclear. Per the germline V gene, CDR1 is SNHLY and CDR2 is FYNNEI. The length of the CDR3 is 13 residues. V gave up 6 bases and J gave up 7 bases, with 15 bases separating them. CDR3 DNA: TGTGCCAGCAGATTGACGCGTCCAGGTGGCTACACCTTC. Amino acids: CASRLTRPGGYTF.

As to this clonotype: No conserved phenylalanine or tryptophan ends this CDR3, so it is likely a read error. This rearrangement joins TRBV30 to TRBJ1-6; unclear D gene. This CDR3 has 14 residues. Germline V CDR1 and CDR2: GTSNPN, SVGIG (reference sequence). Trimming removed 1 base from V and 5 bases from J, with 9 bases in between. The CDR3 DNA follows: TGTGCCTGGAGTGGGATGTCGGATAATTCACCCCTCCACCTT. Residues: CAWSGMSDNSPLHL.